What follows is one TCR beta chain and its context. The data were produced by immunoSEQ multiplex PCR, yet TCRdb's version contains in-frame clones alone and is incomplete. The repertoire holds about 59,000 clones, with 70% to 80% as singletons. CDR1 MNHEY and CDR2 SVGEGT come from the germline V gene. V shed 5 bases and J 6 bases; nucleotides not matched to a gene: 6. The CDR3 contains 14 residues. The sample is drawn from a study of blood T cell repertoires in COVID-19. Study-level background: Spain, Italy and the United States supplied samples that represented acute and convalescent COVID-19.

The sequence was obtained from a man aged 55 to 69 with acute or convalescent COVID-19. Sequenced: peripheral blood. J is TRBJ1-5 and V is TRBV6-2 or TRBV6-3; 8 nucleotides line up with TRBD1. CDR3 amino acids: CASSLTGAVQPQHF. In nucleotides, the CDR3 is TGTGCCAGCAGTCTGACAGGGGCGGTTCAGCCCCAGCATTTT.